Presented here are 29 T cell receptor beta chains from one specimen sequenced in a study of blood T cell repertoires in COVID-19. The table came from immunoSEQ multiplex PCR; TCRdb's copy has only in-frame clones and leaves some out. The sample comprises hundreds of thousands of clones, around 84% of which are singletons, and around 1.2% rests with the top ten. The material sequenced was peripheral blood. These receptors all come from a man aged 65 to 85 with acute or convalescent COVID-19.

This clone has just one count. This sample also contains other DNA sequences that code for the same CDR3. V usage is TRBV7-2 and J usage is TRBJ2-5, with D perhaps TRBD2 (5 bases). V lost 2 bases, J lost 5 bases, and 15 bases lay in between. Germline V CDR1 and CDR2: SGHTA, FQGNSA. There are 15 residues in the CDR3. The CDR3 DNA follows: TGTGCCAGCAGCTTAAGTCTAGCAGGTGGGGAGACCCAGTACTTC. Protein sequence: CASSLSLAGGETQYF.

The genes are TRBV7-2 and TRBJ1-4; 8 nucleotides match TRBD1. Germline CDR1 and CDR2: SGHTA and FQGNSA. CDR3 length: 15 amino acids. V shed 5 bases, J shed 8 bases, and the junction held 10 bases outside the gene matches. CDR3: CASSNSQGAGEKLFF. In DNA, the CDR3 is TGTGCCAGCAGCAATAGTCAGGGGGCAGGGGAAAAACTGTTTTTT.

The chain has TRBV19 and TRBJ2-1, with 8 bases aligning to TRBD2. The CDR3 covers 16 residues. Germline CDR1 and CDR2: LNHDA and SQIVND (reference sequence). Trimming took 6 bases from V and 2 from J; bases not matched to a gene: 9. CDR3 in amino acids: CASSAISGRPYNEQFF. CDR3 in DNA: TGTGCCAGTAGCGCAATCAGCGGGAGACCCTACAATGAGCAGTTCTTC. The full variable domain, rest sourced from reference TRBV19 and TRBJ2-1, is DGGITQSPKYLFRKEGQNVTLSCEQNLNHDAMYWYRQDPGQGLRLIYYSQIVNDFQKGDIAEGYSVSREKKESFPLTVTSAQKNPTAFYLCASSAISGRPYNEQFFGPGTRLTVL.

The rearrangement joins TRBV5-1 to TRBJ1-4; the D gene is possibly TRBD1 (6 bases). Germline V gene lookup returns CDR1 SGHRS and CDR2 YFSETQ. The length of the CDR3 is 14 residues. Trimming removed 4 bases from V and 8 bases from J, with 15 bases in between. CDR3 residues: CASSTGQIGEKLFF. Here the CDR3 DNA reads TGCGCCAGCAGCACCGGACAGATCGGGGAAAAACTGTTTTTT.

Comments on this clone: Other nucleotide sequences in the sample specify the same CDR3. The chain employs TRBV27 and TRBJ1-1, with D perhaps TRBD1 (5 bases). CDR3 size: 13 residues. Germline V gives CDR1 MNHEY, CDR2 SMNVEV (reference sequence). Trimming stripped 1 base from V and 8 bases from J, with 11 bases between. CDR3 nucleotides: TGTGCCAGCAGTTTATTCCCAGCAGGGGAAGCTTTCTTT. Translation: CASSLFPAGEAFF.

The chain combines TRBV9 with TRBJ2-3; D perhaps matches TRBD2 (5 bases). The ends were cut back, 2 bases at V and 5 bases at J, with 12 bases in the middle. Germline V gene sequence: CDR1 SGDLS, CDR2 YYNGEE. This CDR3 spans 14 amino acids. CDR3 DNA: TGTGCCAGCAGCGTTGCGAGTCGGGGAGATACGCAGTATTTT. This encodes CASSVASRGDTQYF. Full variable domain (rest looked up from reference TRBV9 and TRBJ2-3): DSGVTQTPKHLITATGQRVTLRCSPRSGDLSVYWYQQSLDQGLQFLIQYYNGEERAKGNILERFSAQQFPDLHSELNLSSLELGDSALYFCASSVASRGDTQYFGPGTRLTVL.

The genes are TRBV2 and TRBJ1-1; D might be TRBD1 (6 bases). The CDR3 extends over 15 amino acids. Germline V gene sequence: CDR1 SNHLY, CDR2 FYNNEI. Trimming removed 2 bases at V and 1 base at J, with 11 bases between. CDR3 loop: CASSESGTRNTEAFF. CDR3 sequence (DNA): TGTGCCAGCAGTGAATCCGGGACACGGAACACTGAAGCTTTCTTT.

CDR3 in DNA: TGCGCCAGCAGCCAGCTGGGACTAAGCACAGATACGCAGTATTTT. The encoded protein is CASSQLGLSTDTQYF. The chain carries TRBV4-1 and TRBJ2-3, with 7 positions matching TRBD2. The CDR3 consists of 15 residues. Germline CDR1 MGHRA, CDR2 YSYEKL. V was pared by 3 bases and J by 0 bases, with 3 bases of the junction left unmatched.

The chain uses TRBV7-8 and TRBJ1-5, with D tentatively TRBD1 (5 bases). The CDR3 sequence is 15 residues long. Trimming took off 5 bases at V and 0 bases at J, with 11 bases between the two ends. Looked up from germline, CDR1 is SGHVS and CDR2 is FQNEAQ. CDR3 residues: CASSRGPYSNQPQHF. The CDR3 DNA reads TGTGCCAGCAGCCGGGGCCCATATAGCAATCAGCCCCAGCATTTT.

The chain carries TRBV9 and TRBJ1-4, with TRBD1 identical over 9 bases. The germline V gene has CDR1 SGDLS and CDR2 YYNGEE. Trimming cost V 5 bases and J 5 bases; bases outside gene matches: 4. The CDR3 is 14 residues long. The CDR3 loop reads CASSFGQGNEKLFF. The CDR3 coding sequence is TGTGCCAGCAGTTTCGGACAGGGGAATGAAAAACTGTTTTTT.

The chain combines TRBV6-5 with TRBJ1-2; 8 nucleotides line up with TRBD1. The CDR3 spans 15 residues. J gave up 7 bases and V 0 bases, and 7 bases lay outside the gene matches. The germline gives CDR1 MNHEY, CDR2 SVGAGI. The CDR3, as DNA: TGTGCCAGCAGTTACTCGGCCAGGGGGCTTGGTGGCTACACCTTC. Translating gives CASSYSARGLGGYTF.

This clone has only one observation. The chain carries TRBV7-2 and TRBJ2-5, with 10 bases that match TRBD1. Per germline, CDR1 SGHTA and CDR2 FQGNSA. The junction had 5 bases not matched to a gene; V was cut back by 6 bases and J by 4 bases. The CDR3 is made up of 14 amino acids. CDR3 bases: TGTGCCAGCAGACCCGGGACAGGGGCAGAGACCCAGTACTTC. Translating gives CASRPGTGAETQYF.

The V and J genes are TRBV4-2 and TRBJ2-5; a weak D match, TRBD2 (5 bases). The ends were cut back, 1 base at V and 4 bases at J, with 16 bases in the middle. The CDR3 loop spans 16 amino acids. Germline V gene sequence: CDR1 LGHNA, CDR2 YNFKEQ. CDR3 nucleotides: TGTGCCAGCAGCCAAGGTATTAGCGCGGACCGAGAGACCCAGTACTTC. The encoded protein is CASSQGISADRETQYF.

Note on this clone: This specimen includes other DNA sequences encoding the same CDR3. V gene TRBV6-5 combines with J gene TRBJ1-4; D gene unclear. From germline, CDR1 is MNHEY and CDR2 SVGAGI. The V and J ends lost 6 bases and 7 bases respectively, with 9 bases between them. The CDR3 has 12 residues. This CDR3 reads CASRGVGEKLFF. CDR3 DNA: TGTGCCAGCAGGGGCGTGGGTGAAAAACTGTTTTTT.

V usage is TRBV11-2 and J usage is TRBJ1-6; tentative D call: TRBD1 (6 bases). The germline CDR1 and CDR2 sequences are SGHAT and FQNNGV. The CDR3 sequence is 15 residues long. Trimming took 0 bases from V and 10 from J, leaving 13 bases between them. The CDR3, as DNA: TGTGCCAGCAGCTTAGATTGGCAGGGGATGTCACCCCTCCACTTT. Protein sequence: CASSLDWQGMSPLHF.

The chain joins TRBV5-4 to TRBJ2-1, with 13 bases identical to TRBD2. This CDR3 comprises 17 residues. CDR1 and CDR2 from the germline V gene are SGHNT and YYREEE (reference sequence). With 4 bases clipped from V and 4 bases from J, the junction kept 8 bases outside the gene matches. CDR3 in amino acids: CASSETSGGAGYNEQFF. The CDR3 region has the DNA TGTGCCAGCAGCGAAACTAGCGGGGGGGCTGGTTACAATGAGCAGTTCTTC.

The chain couples TRBV25-1 to TRBJ2-1, with 9 bases identical to TRBD1. Germline trimming cut 4 bases from V and 0 bases from J; bases unmatched to any gene: 4. The germline gives CDR1 MGHDK, CDR2 SYGVNS. The CDR3 consists of 16 residues. This chain's CDR3 is CASSGYRGLSYNEQFF. CDR3 DNA sequence: TGTGCCAGCAGTGGTTACAGGGGGCTCTCCTACAATGAGCAGTTCTTC.

The rearrangement uses TRBV3-1 (or the pseudogene TRBV3-2) and TRBJ1-6; no clear D gene. Trimming removed 0 bases from V and 12 bases from J, with 6 bases in between. CDR1 and CDR2 from the germline V gene are LGHDT and YNNKEL (reference sequence). This CDR3 is built from 12 residues. CDR3 sequence reads: CASSQDQLPLHF. The CDR3 DNA follows: TGTGCCAGCAGCCAAGACCAATTACCCCTCCACTTT.

The chain carries TRBV29-1 and TRBJ2-7, with D perhaps matching TRBD2 (6 bases). The CDR3 loop spans 14 amino acids. Trimming removed 6 bases from V and 0 bases from J, with 15 bases in between. From germline, CDR1 is SQVTM and CDR2 ANQGSEA. The CDR3 coding sequence is TGCAGCGTCCGGGGGTTCGGAAGCTCCTACGAGCAGTACTTC. Translation: CSVRGFGSSYEQYF.

V usage is TRBV28 and J usage is TRBJ2-7, with TRBD1 matching over 10 bases. Trimming took 6 bases from V and 7 from J; bases not matched to a gene: 9. Germline CDR1 MDHEN, CDR2 SYDVKM. The CDR3 runs to 14 residues. The CDR3 loop is CASSKRGTGVEQYF. The CDR3 coding sequence is TGTGCCAGCAGCAAACGTGGGACAGGGGTTGAGCAGTACTTC.

This chain joins TRBV7-3 and TRBJ2-2; tentatively, D is TRBD1 (6 bases). Trimming shortened V by 1 base and J by 4 bases, and 34 bases separated the two germline ends. The CDR3 is 23 amino acids. The germline CDR1 and CDR2 sequences are SGHTA and FQGTGA. CDR3 DNA sequence: TGTGCCAGCAGCTTAATATGGGTCGATGGGTCCTCTGTGAGACAGGAGGCCACCGGGGAGCTGTTTTTT. Translation gives CASSLIWVDGSSVRQEATGELFF.

The chain joins TRBV28 to TRBJ1-2; possibly TRBD1 for D (5 bases). This CDR3 has 14 amino acids. The germline gives CDR1 MDHEN, CDR2 SYDVKM. The germline V and J ends were trimmed by 6 bases and 5 bases, with 16 bases remaining between them. The CDR3 coding sequence is TGTGCCAGCAGCGGAAATAGGGGCCTTTATGGCTACACCTTC. Protein: CASSGNRGLYGYTF.

This clone was seen a handful of times. The CDR3 DNA reads TGTGCCAGCACTCGGGATTCTAACTATGGCTACACCTTC. Residues: CASTRDSNYGYTF. The J gene is TRBJ1-2, the V gene TRBV6-5; no definite D call. The CDR3 sequence is 13 residues long. Trimming took off 7 bases at V and 0 bases at J, with 9 bases between the two ends. Germline V gives CDR1 MNHEY, CDR2 SVGAGI.

J is TRBJ1-5 and V is TRBV19; TRBD1 aligns across 7 bases. This CDR3 spans 15 amino acids. V lost 6 bases, J lost 1 base, and 6 bases stayed unmatched. Per the germline V gene, CDR1 is LNHDA and CDR2 is SQIVND (reference sequence). The CDR3 region is CASRQTGLSNQPQHF. The CDR3 DNA follows: TGTGCCAGTAGACAGACAGGGCTGAGCAATCAGCCCCAGCATTTT. Drawing the rest from reference TRBV19 and TRBJ1-5, the complete variable domain is DGGITQSPKYLFRKEGQNVTLSCEQNLNHDAMYWYRQDPGQGLRLIYYSQIVNDFQKGDIAEGYSVSREKKESFPLTVTSAQKNPTAFYLCASRQTGLSNQPQHFGDGTRLSIL.

This clone showed up just once. The gene calls are TRBV7-3 and TRBJ2-1; D might be TRBD1 (6 bases). The CDR3 extends over 15 amino acids. Germline lookup yields CDR1 SGHTA and CDR2 FQGTGA. The V end lost 7 bases, the J end lost 3 bases, and 16 bases lay between the germline ends. In DNA form, the CDR3 reads TGTGCCAGCATGTCCCAGGGGAACAACTACAATGAGCAGTTCTTC. Protein product: CASMSQGNNYNEQFF.

This clone was counted a few times. The chain carries TRBV6-2 or TRBV6-3 and TRBJ1-2; 10 nucleotides align to TRBD1. Germline lookup yields CDR1 MNHEY and CDR2 SVGEGT. The CDR3 is made up of 15 amino acids. The V segment lost 2 bases and the J segment 7 bases; nucleotides outside the gene matches: 7. The CDR3 loop reads CASSYIDRGPGGYTF. CDR3 nucleotides: TGTGCCAGCAGTTACATCGACAGGGGGCCTGGTGGCTACACCTTC.

The chain joins TRBV12-3 or TRBV12-4 to TRBJ2-1; D is possibly TRBD2 (5 bases). V lost 7 bases, J lost 9 bases, and 10 bases lay in between. The CDR3 consists of 11 residues. The DNA for the CDR3 is TGTGCCAGCAAGGGAGCCGGTGAGCAGTTCTTC. Protein product: CASKGAGEQFF.

The chain carries TRBV4-1 and TRBJ2-2; 13 bases map to TRBD2. With 4 bases clipped from V and 1 base from J, the junction kept 12 bases outside the gene matches. The CDR3 contains 20 residues. Germline lookup yields CDR1 MGHRA and CDR2 YSYEKL. The CDR3 loop reads CASSPQMGRLAGGNTGELFF. The CDR3 coding sequence is TGCGCCAGCAGCCCACAGATGGGGCGACTAGCGGGGGGGAACACCGGGGAGCTGTTTTTT.

CDR3 protein: CASQQAPNSPLHF. Written as DNA, the CDR3 is TGTGCCAGCCAACAGGCCCCTAATTCACCCCTCCACTTT. J is TRBJ1-6 and V is TRBV6-5, with D tentatively TRBD1 (5 bases). Trimming pared 8 bases from V and 6 bases from J, leaving 11 bases between. The CDR3 is 13 residues long. Germline CDR1 MNHEY, CDR2 SVGAGI.